This is a list of T cell receptor beta chains from one sample in a study of T cell repertoires in cytomegalovirus infection. Each CDR3 protein is one row after TCRdb ran MiXCR on the reads. This table has about 890,000 distinct CDR3 sequences, roughly a third appearing once. Antigens of these TCRs are unknown. The source was cultured CD8+ T cells from PBMCs, collected from culture after CMV antigen stimulation. The receptor set was obtained from a human donor in good health (CMV status not recorded). Some clones in this sample may be carry-over from other donors' samples. Each CDR3 is given with its conserved first and last residue. The order of the fields is clone size, J gene, V gene, CDR3 length, D gene, CDR3 protein, CDR3 DNA. D genes are given only for firm matches. Not every row has a clone size; where given, it reads once, few, many or a size class.

>NA|TRBJ2-2|TRBV10-3|18|TRBD2
CAISRALQRGGKNGELFF
TGTGCCATCAGCCGAGCCCTTCAGCGGGGGGGCAAGAACGGGGAGCTGTTTTTT
>few|TRBJ2-5|TRBV5-8|15|NA
CASSLDGTPTEDQYF
TGTGCCAGCAGCTTGGATGGGACACCAACAGAGGACCAGTACTTC
>few|TRBJ1-6|TRBV10-3|12|NA
CAISGDNSPLHF
TGTGCCATCAGTGGGGATAATTCACCCCTCCACTTT
>NA|TRBJ2-4|TRBV4-1|17|NA
CASSQQTTVLAKNIQYF
TGCGCCAGCAGCCAACAGACGACAGTCCTAGCCAAAAACATTCAGTACTTC
>few|TRBJ2-7|TRBV27|14|TRBD2
CASRPGTSPYEQYF
TGTGCCAGCAGGCCCGGGACTAGCCCCTACGAGCAGTACTTC
>NA|TRBJ2-7|TRBV13|14|NA
CASSSHLVSYEQYF
TGTGCCAGCAGCTCACACCTGGTCTCCTACGAGCAGTACTTC
>NA|TRBJ1-5|TRBV6-4|16|NA
CASSDDLDRSNQPQHF
TGTGCCAGCAGTGACGACCTTGACAGAAGCAATCAGCCCCAGCATTTT
>NA|TRBJ1-1|TRBV24-1|12|NA
CATRGAATEAFF
TGTGCCACCCGGGGGGCGGCCACTGAAGCTTTCTTT
>NA|TRBJ2-2|TRBV27|17|TRBD2
CASSWGGWPRRTGELFF
TGTGCCAGCAGTTGGGGGGGGTGGCCCCGAAGGACCGGGGAGCTGTTTTTT
>NA|TRBJ1-1|TRBV4-1|13|NA
CASSRSGSTEAFF
TGCGCCAGCAGCCGCTCAGGGAGCACTGAAGCTTTCTTT
>few|TRBJ1-5|TRBV4-3|13|NA
CASSASLGQPQHF
TGCGCCAGCAGCGCCAGTCTGGGGCAGCCCCAGCATTTT
>few|TRBJ1-2|TRBV5-4|17|NA
CASSLKGEQGPRYGYTF
TGTGCCAGCAGCTTGAAGGGGGAACAGGGCCCGCGCTATGGCTACACCTTC
>few|TRBJ1-5|TRBV10-3|15|NA
CAISESDRSNQPQHF
TGTGCCATCAGTGAGTCAGACAGGAGCAATCAGCCCCAGCATTTT
>NA|TRBJ2-1|TRBV20-1|15|NA
CSARDKSSGYNEQFF
TGCAGTGCTAGAGATAAGAGTAGCGGATACAATGAGCAGTTCTTC
>many|TRBJ1-6|TRBV7-2|17|NA
CASSLEARTTANSPLHF
TGTGCCAGCAGCTTAGAGGCCAGGACGACCGCTAATTCACCCCTCCACTTT
>NA|TRBJ2-1|TRBV7-9|15|NA
CASSLAAGELGEQFF
TGTGCCAGCAGCTTAGCGGCAGGGGAACTTGGTGAGCAGTTCTTC
>few|TRBJ1-1|TRBV6-5|16|TRBD1
CASSYGAGQGNTEAFF
TGTGCCAGCAGTTATGGGGCGGGACAGGGGAACACTGAAGCTTTCTTT
>NA|TRBJ1-1|TRBV28|13|NA
CASSSPWGTEAFF
TGTGCCAGCAGTTCCCCATGGGGAACTGAAGCTTTCTTT
>few|TRBJ1-1|TRBV15|13|NA
CATSSAGATEAFF
TGTGCCACCAGCTCAGCAGGGGCCACTGAAGCTTTCTTT
>few|TRBJ2-1|TRBV7-6|15|TRBD1
CASSSEGTGFREQFF
TGTGCCAGCAGCTCAGAGGGGACAGGGTTCCGTGAGCAGTTCTTC
>many|TRBJ2-6|TRBV5-6|17|NA
CASKGPQFLSGANVLTF
TGTGCCAGCAAGGGACCCCAATTTCTCTCTGGGGCCAACGTCCTGACTTTC
>few|TRBJ2-5|TRBV4-2|15|NA
CASSQVTGAQETQYF
TGTGCCAGCAGCCAAGTCACGGGCGCGCAAGAGACCCAGTACTTC
>NA|TRBJ2-3|TRBV6-5|17|NA
CASSYNRVAHRTDTQYF
TGTGCCAGCAGTTACAACCGGGTCGCACATCGCACAGATACGCAGTATTTT
>many|TRBJ2-3|TRBV7-2|16|NA
CASSPGPGASTDTQYF
TGTGCCAGCAGCCCCGGGCCGGGGGCTAGCACAGATACGCAGTATTTT
>NA|TRBJ2-3|TRBV27|21|TRBD1
CASSPPGQGIPSGFSTDTQYF
TGTGCCAGCAGTCCCCCGGGACAGGGGATACCTAGTGGATTTAGCACAGATACGCAGTATTTT
>NA|TRBJ1-3|TRBV2|16|TRBD1
CASSEALGGGGNTIYF
TGTGCCAGCAGTGAAGCCCTAGGGGGCGGTGGAAACACCATATATTTT
>NA|TRBJ1-1|TRBV20-1|13|TRBD1
CSAEGQMNTEAFF
TGCAGTGCCGAGGGACAGATGAACACTGAAGCTTTCTTT
>NA|TRBJ2-3|TRBV7-6|16|TRBD1
CASSLNTGGDSDTQYF
TGTGCCAGCAGCTTAAATACAGGGGGCGACTCAGATACGCAGTATTTT
>once|TRBJ2-7|TRBV19|15|TRBD2
CASSYGSGGAYEQYF
TGTGCCAGTAGTTACGGTAGCGGGGGGGCCTACGAGCAGTACTTC
>NA|TRBJ2-1|TRBV2|13|NA
CASSEKGYNEQFF
TGTGCCAGCAGTGAAAAAGGGTACAATGAGCAGTTCTTC
>NA|TRBJ1-2|TRBV7-6|15|NA
CASSPLGRFDYGYTF
TGTGCCAGCAGTCCCTTGGGCAGGTTTGACTATGGCTACACCTTC
>NA|TRBJ2-1|TRBV24-1|13|NA
CATSDLLDNEQFF
TGTGCCACCAGTGATTTGCTGGACAATGAGCAGTTCTTC
>few|TRBJ1-5|TRBV7-9|17|TRBD1
CASSLVQGAIGYQPQHF
TGTGCCAGCAGCTTAGTACAGGGGGCGATTGGCTATCAGCCCCAGCATTTT
>NA|TRBJ2-7|TRBV7-8|16|TRBD1
CASSLAGWGTGGEQYF
TGTGCCAGCAGCTTAGCAGGATGGGGGACAGGGGGCGAGCAGTACTTC
>NA|TRBJ2-3|TRBV19|15|NA
CASSIEGASTDTQYF
TGTGCCAGTAGTATCGAGGGAGCTAGCACAGATACGCAGTATTTT
>few|TRBJ1-1|TRBV10-3|13|NA
CAISEGIGQGAFF
TGTGCCATCAGTGAGGGGATCGGACAAGGAGCTTTCTTT
>once|TRBJ2-7|TRBV6-4|14|NA
CASSEKPGRYEQYF
TGTGCCAGCAGTGAAAAACCGGGACGCTACGAGCAGTACTTC
>once|TRBJ2-3|TRBV7-6|17|TRBD2
CASSLKLTGGFTDTQYF
TGTGCCAGCAGCTTAAAATTGACGGGGGGGTTCACAGATACGCAGTATTTT
>NA|TRBJ1-2|TRBV12-3/TRBV12-4|12|NA
CASSQAGGASTF
TGTGCCAGCAGCCAGGCGGGGGGGGCAAGCACCTTC
>NA|TRBJ2-5|TRBV6-2/TRBV6-3|18|NA
CASSYPPGEWRSGETQYF
TGTGCCAGCAGTTACCCCCCAGGGGAATGGCGTTCCGGGGAGACCCAGTACTTC
>NA|TRBJ1-1|TRBV6-1|15|NA
CASSELPGPRDRAFF
TGTGCCAGCAGTGAACTCCCGGGACCTCGAGATCGAGCTTTCTTT
>NA|TRBJ2-1|TRBV19|14|NA
CASSDQAEYNEQFF
TGTGCCAGTAGTGATCAGGCGGAATACAATGAGCAGTTCTTC
>NA|TRBJ2-7|TRBV9|15|NA
CASSPRGGADYEQYF
TGTGCCAGCAGCCCAAGGGGGGGGGCTGACTACGAGCAGTACTTC
>NA|TRBJ1-2|TRBV6-1|15|TRBD1
CASSFASTGVEGYTF
TGTGCCAGCAGTTTTGCCTCGACAGGGGTTGAGGGCTACACCTTC
>NA|TRBJ1-5|TRBV27|15|TRBD1
CASSTDRGVNQPQHF
TGTGCCAGCAGTACGGACAGGGGGGTCAATCAGCCCCAGCATTTT
>NA|TRBJ2-1|TRBV4-1|15|NA
CASSQSLPDYNEQFF
TGCGCCAGCAGCCAATCCCTCCCCGACTACAATGAGCAGTTCTTC
>few|TRBJ1-1|TRBV5-1|15|TRBD1
CASSLAPDRGTEAFF
TGCGCCAGCAGCTTGGCCCCCGACAGGGGCACTGAAGCTTTCTTT
>many|TRBJ1-2|TRBV10-3|14|NA
CAITRAGPSDGYTF
TGTGCCATCACCCGAGCGGGTCCCTCGGATGGCTACACCTTC
>NA|TRBJ1-5|TRBV19|15|NA
CASSQGRRRNQPQHF
TGTGCCAGTAGTCAGGGTAGGCGGCGAAATCAGCCCCAGCATTTT
>few|TRBJ2-1|TRBV7-9|15|NA
CASSYAQGVYNEQFF
TGTGCCAGCAGCTACGCCCAAGGGGTTTACAATGAGCAGTTCTTC
>NA|TRBJ1-2|TRBV7-6|15|TRBD1
CAGSPTTGAVYGYTF
TGTGCCGGCAGCCCGACTACAGGGGCCGTCTATGGCTACACCTTC
>few|TRBJ2-5|TRBV7-9|16|NA
CASSLGEGYIQETQYF
TGTGCCAGCAGCTTAGGGGAAGGGTACATCCAAGAGACCCAGTACTTC
>many|TRBJ2-5|TRBV7-9|11|NA
CASSPRETQYF
TGTGCCAGCAGCCCGCGGGAGACCCAGTACTTC
>many|TRBJ2-2|TRBV7-6|15|TRBD2
CASMERGGRTGELFF
TGTGCCAGCATGGAGCGGGGGGGCCGAACCGGGGAGCTGTTTTTT
>many|TRBJ2-1|TRBV7-9|14|NA
CASSFPASYNEQFF
TGTGCCAGCAGCTTTCCAGCCTCCTACAATGAGCAGTTCTTC